This T cell receptor beta chain originates from a study of blood T cell repertoires in COVID-19. In the study overall: Collection of acute and convalescent COVID-19 samples took place in the United States, Italy and Spain.

The germline V gene encodes CDR1 SEHNR and CDR2 FQNEAQ (reference sequence). The CDR3 is 12 residues long. Trimming shortened V by 2 bases and J by 6 bases, and 6 bases separated the two germline ends. In the study's own analysis: Nucleated cell counts were estimated from reference gene primer amplification. Profiling relied on immunoSEQ multiplex PCR, and the TCRdb table lists in-frame clones only, not all of them. The DNA gave D and trimming, while V, J and clone size come from that table. The sample lists a few hundred thousand clones, 88% occurring once. The sequenced sample consisted of peripheral blood. This chain joins TRBV7-9 and TRBJ2-3, with TRBD2 as a possible D gene (5 bases). The receptor was isolated from a man between 65 and 85 years old with acute or convalescent COVID-19. The CDR3 nucleotides read TGTGCCAGCAGCTTATCGGGGGATACGCAGTATTTT. The encoded protein is CASSLSGDTQYF.